The T cell receptor (beta chain) under discussion was sequenced for a study of radiation and T cells in renal cell carcinoma. Study-level points and caveats: Baseline intratumoral clonotype presence is unknown without pretreatment biopsies.

A word on this clone: The antigen is unknown.

Only in-frame clones appear in the TCRdb table, and some are missing; sequencing was by immunoSEQ multiplex PCR. The top ten clones hold roughly 7.6% of a sample with 97,000 or so clones, approximately 82% of them seen once. CDR3 length equals 16 residues. Germline V lookup: CDR1 LNHDA, CDR2 SQIVND (reference sequence). Deletions cut 7 bases from V and 5 bases from J, with 21 bases between. Time point described: blood 4 weeks post-SBRT, at nephrectomy. Treatment: 15 Gy SBRT to primary tumor, nephrectomy 4 weeks later. Nephrectomy followed 15 Gy stereotactic body radiation by 4 weeks. The patient's renal cell carcinoma had clear cell pathology.

V usage is TRBV19 and J usage is TRBJ2-1; D may be TRBD2 (5 bases). The input for sequencing was blood, taken from a patient whose treatment included radiotherapy and nephrectomy. The TCR was taken from a man in his sixties with renal cell carcinoma. Written as DNA, the CDR3 is TGTGCCAGTAAGGAGGCAAGCGGATTACTTAACAATGAGCAGTTCTTC. It is translated as CASKEASGLLNNEQFF.